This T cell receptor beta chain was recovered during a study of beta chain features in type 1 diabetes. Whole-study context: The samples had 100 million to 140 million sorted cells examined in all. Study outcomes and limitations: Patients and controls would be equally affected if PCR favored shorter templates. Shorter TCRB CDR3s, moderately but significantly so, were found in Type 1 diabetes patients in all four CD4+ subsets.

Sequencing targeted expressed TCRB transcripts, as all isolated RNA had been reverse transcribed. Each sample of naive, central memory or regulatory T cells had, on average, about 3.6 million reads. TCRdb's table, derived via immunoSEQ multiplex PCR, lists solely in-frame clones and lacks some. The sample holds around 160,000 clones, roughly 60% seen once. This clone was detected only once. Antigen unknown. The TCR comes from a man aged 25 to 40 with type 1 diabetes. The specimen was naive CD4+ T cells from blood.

The CDR3 sequence: CASSRDRGTEAFF. CDR3 DNA: TGTGCCAGCAGCCGGGACAGGGGCACTGAAGCTTTCTTT. J is TRBJ1-1 and V is TRBV7-9; 10 bases agree with TRBD1. CDR3 length: 13 residues. Per the germline V gene, CDR1 is SEHNR and CDR2 is FQNEAQ (reference sequence). With V trimmed by 5 bases and J by 4 bases, 1 base remained unmatched.